This T cell receptor beta chain originates from a study of cytotoxic CD8 clonotypes in ibrutinib-treated CLL. About the study: Response was recorded as partial in approximately 25 patients and complete in 2; at median 68 months, approximately 14 remained remitted and roughly 12 had progressed. Sequenced samples delivered averages of some 260,000 productive templates and around 94,000 productive rearrangements.

Study conclusions and caveats: Samples from sustained-remission and progressing patients were taken at different times. Clonality showed a rise at ibrutinib response that reversed toward baseline at progression.

TCRdb keeps only in-frame clones here, not all; method: immunoSEQ multiplex PCR. The data hold around 150,000 clones, with over 75% observed a single time. The ends were cut back, 6 bases at V and 1 base at J, with 10 bases in the middle. Germline assignment: CDR1 MNHEY and CDR2 SMNVEV (reference sequence). This CDR3 contains 13 residues. A remark on this clone: Its matching antigen is unknown.

The V call is TRBV27, the J call TRBJ2-7; D unclear. The source of this sequence is a human donor with chronic lymphocytic leukemia. Material: PBMCs, obtained after 36 months of ibrutinib treatment. CDR3 region: CASSKTFSYEQYF. The CDR3 bases are TGTGCCAGCAGCAAAACATTTTCCTACGAGCAGTACTTC.